The 10 T cell receptor beta chains listed next were all sequenced from one sample in a study of cytomegalovirus exposure and HLA in healthy donors. Primers included in the PCR were 60 Vbeta and 13 Jbeta primers. Assay: immunoSEQ multiplex PCR; the TCRdb copy retains only in-frame clones and omits some. The table lists some 160,000 clones, roughly 80% of them singletons. The sequenced material came from PBMCs. The receptors were gathered from a male donor in good health and CMV-seropositive.

J is TRBJ2-2 and V is TRBV5-6, with 8 nucleotides matching TRBD1. The CDR3 runs to 17 residues. Losses at the gene ends were 6 bases for V and 2 bases for J; bases not matched to a gene: 12. The germline CDR1 and CDR2 sequences are SGHDT and YYEEEE. The CDR3 spells CASTAPGGSGNTGELFF. CDR3 DNA sequence: TGTGCCAGCACCGCCCCAGGGGGCAGTGGAAACACCGGGGAGCTGTTTTTT. Using reference TRBV5-6 and TRBJ2-2 for the parts outside the CDR3, the full variable domain is DAGVTQSPTHLIKTRGQQVTLRCSPKSGHDTVSWYQQALGQGPQFIFQYYEEEERQRGNFPDRFSGHQFPNYSSELNVNALLLGDSALYLCASTAPGGSGNTGELFFGEGSRLTVL.

This chain connects TRBV9 to TRBJ1-1; D remains ambiguous. The CDR3 consists of 14 residues. Trimming stripped 3 bases from V and 1 base from J, with 10 bases between. The germline gives CDR1 SGDLS, CDR2 YYNGEE. The CDR3 region is CASSAQVSNTEAFF. CDR3 nucleotide sequence: TGTGCCAGCAGCGCCCAGGTGTCGAACACTGAAGCTTTCTTT.

This chain links TRBV7-6 with TRBJ2-2, with 7 nucleotides matching TRBD2. This CDR3 comprises 15 residues. Trimming cost V 1 base and J 8 bases; bases outside gene matches: 7. Germline V gene data show CDR1 as SGHVS and CDR2 as FNYEAQ. CDR3 residues: CASSLVAGVSGELFF. DNA for the CDR3: TGTGCCAGCAGCTTAGTTGCGGGAGTCTCTGGGGAGCTGTTTTTT.

The CDR3, as DNA: TGTGCCAGCAGCGCATTAGATGCAACTAATGAAAAACTGTTTTTT. Its translation: CASSALDATNEKLFF. The genes are TRBV9 and TRBJ1-4; D ambiguous. V gave up 3 bases and J gave up 0 bases, with 9 bases separating them. The CDR3 is made up of 15 amino acids. Germline values: CDR1 SGDLS, CDR2 YYNGEE.

The gene calls are TRBV5-1 and TRBJ2-7, with D possibly TRBD2 on 5 matching bases. CDR1 and CDR2 from the germline V gene are SGHRS and YFSETQ. The CDR3 sequence is 14 residues long. V gave up 4 bases and J gave up 0 bases, with 11 bases separating them. The CDR3 sequence is CASSLAGGSYEQYF. In DNA, the CDR3 is TGCGCCAGCAGCCTGGCCGGAGGCTCCTACGAGCAGTACTTC.

The chain has TRBV9 and TRBJ1-2; TRBD1 might be the D (5 bases). This CDR3 has 16 residues. The ends were cut back, 0 bases at V and 4 bases at J, with 16 bases in the middle. Germline V gives CDR1 SGDLS, CDR2 YYNGEE. The CDR3 here is CASSVGSGRILYGYTF. The DNA of the CDR3 is TGTGCCAGCAGCGTAGGTTCAGGGCGGATTCTCTATGGCTACACCTTC.

The rearrangement links TRBV7-2 to TRBJ2-1, with TRBD2 matching 8 bases. The junction had 14 bases not matched to a gene; V was cut back by 11 bases and J by 2 bases. There are 16 residues in the CDR3. Germline V gives CDR1 SGHTA, CDR2 FQGNSA. CDR3 bases: TGTGCCGGCTCAAAACTTAGCGGGACTACCTACAATGAGCAGTTCTTC. Its protein is CAGSKLSGTTYNEQFF.

The V gene is TRBV5-6, the J gene TRBJ1-2; possible D gene TRBD1, 5 bases. Per the germline V gene, CDR1 is SGHDT and CDR2 is YYEEEE. Trimming stripped 2 bases from V and 1 base from J, with 12 bases between. This CDR3 contains 15 residues. CDR3 loop: CASSLGASDNYGYTF. CDR3 in DNA: TGTGCCAGCAGCTTAGGGGCATCGGATAACTATGGCTACACCTTC.

DNA of the CDR3: TGCGCCAGCACCGACAGGACCGGGGAGCTGTTTTTT. Translated, it gives CASTDRTGELFF. The chain uses TRBV10-2 and TRBJ2-2, with a possible D match to TRBD1 (6 bases). Trimming took 7 bases from V and 5 from J, leaving 8 bases between them. CDR3 length: 12 residues. Germline lookup yields CDR1 WSHSY and CDR2 SAAADI.

The chain employs TRBV5-6 and TRBJ2-1, with TRBD1 identical over 11 bases. The CDR3 extends over 12 amino acids. From germline, CDR1 is SGHDT and CDR2 YYEEEE. Losses at the gene ends were 7 bases for V and 8 bases for J; bases not matched to a gene: 2. This CDR3 reads CASGQGAYEQFF. The CDR3 nucleotides read TGTGCCAGCGGACAGGGGGCCTATGAGCAGTTCTTC. Full variable domain (outside the CDR3, taken from reference TRBV5-6 and TRBJ2-1): DAGVTQSPTHLIKTRGQQVTLRCSPKSGHDTVSWYQQALGQGPQFIFQYYEEEERQRGNFPDRFSGHQFPNYSSELNVNALLLGDSALYLCASGQGAYEQFFGPGTRLTVL.